The 23 T cell receptor beta chains given below trace back to one sample, sequenced in a study of vaccination effects on CD4 cells after COVID-19. Prior to sequencing, the ViraFEST assay stimulated PBMC with viral peptide pools, which expanded the antigen-specific CD4+ T cells. With 9 to 11 days of culture completed, CD4+ T cells were isolated. Vaccinated participants had no history of SARS-CoV-2 infection and tested negative for nucleocapsid antibodies. Generated by immunoSEQ multiplex PCR, the TCRdb table keeps only in-frame clones and is missing some. Among tens of thousands of clones, approximately 70% were seen once, and the ten largest hold 4%. The antigens for these receptors are not known. The sequencing used CD4+ T cells from PBMCs cultured with HCoV-OC43 spike peptides, collected before COVID-19 vaccination. The sample's subset: HCoV-OC43 spike overlapping peptide pool stimulation. The receptors were sampled from a human donor who received a COVID-19 vaccine.

The J gene is TRBJ2-5, the V gene TRBV7-3, with D possibly being TRBD2 (5 bases). This CDR3 is built from 15 residues. Germline lookup yields CDR1 SGHTA and CDR2 FQGTGA. V was shortened by 0 bases and J by 5 bases, with 13 bases between the two germline ends. As DNA, the CDR3 is TGTGCCAGCAGCTTAACCCGCGTGGGAGACGAGACCCAGTACTTC. Residues: CASSLTRVGDETQYF.

CDR3 region: CASSASGSGANVLTF. CDR3 bases: TGCGCCAGCAGCGCCTCAGGGTCTGGGGCCAACGTCCTGACTTTC. The J gene is TRBJ2-6, the V gene TRBV5-1; D may be TRBD1 (5 bases). The V end was cut by 4 bases, the J end by 1 base, with 9 bases between. The CDR3 is 15 amino acids. Germline-derived CDR1 and CDR2 are SGHRS and YFSETQ.

The chain employs TRBV3-1 (or the pseudogene TRBV3-2) and TRBJ2-5; D is possibly TRBD2 (5 bases). This CDR3 spans 16 amino acids. Germline CDR1 and CDR2: LGHDT and YNNKEL (reference sequence). The V end was cut by 6 bases, the J end by 7 bases, with 24 bases between. CDR3 sequence (DNA): TGTGCCAGCAGACCGACTACGGCTACCGCTTGGGGGACCCAGTACTTC. Translated, it gives CASRPTTATAWGTQYF.

The genes are TRBV6-5 and TRBJ1-5; no reliable D call. The CDR3 is 12 residues long. The V end was cut by 6 bases, the J end by 5 bases, with 8 bases between. The germline V gene encodes CDR1 MNHEY and CDR2 SVGAGI. CDR3 residues: CASRTLDQPQHF. The CDR3 DNA sequence: TGTGCCAGCAGGACACTTGATCAGCCCCAGCATTTT.

The chain is built from TRBV18 and TRBJ2-2; the D gene is possibly TRBD2 (5 bases). CDR1 and CDR2 from the germline V gene are KGHSH and LQKENI. With 3 bases removed from V and 3 bases from J, the gap between germline ends came to 5 bases. The CDR3 is 13 residues long. CDR3 loop: CASSPRDTGELFF. The CDR3 bases are TGTGCCAGCTCACCGCGGGACACCGGGGAGCTGTTTTTT.

The chain uses TRBV6-5 and TRBJ1-2; D remains unclear. Germline V gene lookup returns CDR1 MNHEY and CDR2 SVGAGI. The germline V and J ends were trimmed by 5 bases and 3 bases, with 7 bases remaining between them. This CDR3 comprises 12 residues. The CDR3 DNA reads TGTGCCAGCAGTCGGGCCGACTATGGCTACACCTTC. It specifies CASSRADYGYTF.

This clone appeared once. The genes are TRBV24-1 and TRBJ2-3, with 10 nucleotides matching TRBD1. V shed 1 base and J 1 base; nucleotides not matched to a gene: 4. Germline V gene lookup returns CDR1 KGHDR and CDR2 SFDVKD. The CDR3 consists of 17 residues. CDR3 sequence (DNA): TGTGCCACCAGTGATTTAGGGGACAGGGGTCGCACAGATACGCAGTATTTT. It specifies CATSDLGDRGRTDTQYF.

The gene calls are TRBV24-1 and TRBJ2-1; 10 nucleotides match TRBD2. V dropped 9 bases and J dropped 5; count of bases not matched to a gene: 15. Per the germline V gene, CDR1 is KGHDR and CDR2 is SFDVKD. This CDR3 region has 17 residues. CDR3: CATGTANSGGDNNEQFF. CDR3 sequence (DNA): TGTGCCACCGGGACAGCGAACAGCGGGGGGGATAACAATGAGCAGTTCTTC.

This clone was detected a few times. The chain combines TRBV2 with TRBJ2-5; 7 bases fit TRBD1. CDR3 length: 13 residues. Trimming took 5 bases from V and 1 from J; bases not matched to a gene: 1. Germline V gives CDR1 SNHLY, CDR2 FYNNEI. In DNA form, the CDR3 reads TGTGCCAGCAGTCGGGACAGCCAAGAGACCCAGTACTTC. Translating it yields CASSRDSQETQYF.

This sequence joins TRBV6-2 or TRBV6-3 and TRBJ2-2; D uncertain. There are 12 residues in the CDR3. Germline V lookup: CDR1 MNHEY, CDR2 SVGEGT. Trimming shortened V by 1 base and J by 8 bases, and 5 bases separated the two germline ends. In DNA, the CDR3 is TGTGCCAGCAGTTACTTTAGGGGGGAGCTGTTTTTT. Protein sequence: CASSYFRGELFF.

The chain uses TRBV11-1 and TRBJ2-3; D uncertain. This CDR3 contains 13 residues. CDR1 is SGHAT, CDR2 FQDESV, per germline (reference sequence). Trimming cost V 1 base and J 4 bases, with 6 bases left between them. The DNA of the CDR3 is TGTGCCAGCAGCTTAGGCTGGGCAGATACGCAGTATTTT. This gives the protein CASSLGWADTQYF.

The genes are TRBV7-9 and TRBJ2-5, with 9 bases matching TRBD2. The germline gives CDR1 SEHNR, CDR2 FQNEAQ (reference sequence). J gave up 5 bases and V 5 bases, and 9 bases lay outside the gene matches. CDR3 size: 15 residues. The CDR3 protein is CASSPLAGARETQYF. The CDR3 coding sequence is TGTGCCAGCAGCCCATTAGCGGGGGCAAGGGAGACCCAGTACTTC.

This chain uses TRBV3-1 (or the pseudogene TRBV3-2) with TRBJ1-6; the match to TRBD1 covers 11 bases. The CDR3 has 15 residues. Germline-derived CDR1 and CDR2 are LGHDT and YNNKEL (reference sequence). The V segment lost 5 bases and the J segment 8 bases; nucleotides outside the gene matches: 5. The CDR3 sequence is CASSYRDRGYSPLHF. As DNA, the CDR3 is TGTGCCAGCAGCTATCGGGACAGGGGGTATTCACCCCTCCACTTT.

The chain recombines TRBV7-9 with TRBJ2-2; TRBD1 agrees at 9 bases. Germline V gene sequence: CDR1 SEHNR, CDR2 FQNEAQ (reference sequence). V lost 6 bases to trimming and J lost 5 bases; unmatched junction nucleotides: 7. This CDR3 has 15 residues. The CDR3 DNA sequence: TGTGCCAGCAGAAGGACAGGGGAGGGAACCGGGGAGCTGTTTTTT. Translating it yields CASRRTGEGTGELFF. Variable domain in full (rest from reference TRBV7-9 and TRBJ2-2): DTGVSQNPRHKITKRGQNVTFRCDPISEHNRLYWYRQTLGQGPEFLTYFQNEAQLEKSRLLSDRFSAERPKGSFSTLEIQRTEQGDSAMYLCASRRTGEGTGELFFGEGSRLTVL.

The chain links TRBV25-1 to TRBJ2-5; weak D call: TRBD1 (6 bases). Trimming cost V 6 bases and J 1 base, with 12 bases left between them. The CDR3 has 14 amino acids. Germline V gene data show CDR1 as MGHDK and CDR2 as SYGVNS. The DNA for the CDR3 is TGTGCCAGCAGGGACAGTTATTCCCAAGAGACCCAGTACTTC. It codes for CASRDSYSQETQYF.

This clone was observed a few times. The V and J genes are TRBV19 and TRBJ2-5; D assignment may be TRBD1 or TRBD2 (5 bases each). The germline V and J ends were trimmed by 1 base and 5 bases, with 5 bases remaining between them. The CDR3 has 12 residues. Germline V gene data show CDR1 as LNHDA and CDR2 as SQIVND (reference sequence). The CDR3, as DNA: TGTGCCAGTAGTATAGGGGGGGAGACCCAGTACTTC. Its protein is CASSIGGETQYF.

V gene TRBV15 combines with J gene TRBJ2-5; 11 bases align to TRBD2. The J segment lost 1 base and the V segment lost 0 bases, leaving 13 bases of the junction unmatched. This CDR3 contains 20 residues. CDR1 is LNHNV and CDR2 is YYDKDF in the germline V gene (reference sequence). The CDR3 protein is CATSRDSPLRLAGGQETQYF. DNA for the CDR3: TGTGCCACCAGCAGAGATTCCCCTTTAAGGCTAGCGGGGGGCCAAGAGACCCAGTACTTC.

This chain connects TRBV3-1 (or the pseudogene TRBV3-2) to TRBJ2-6; D is possibly TRBD1 (8 bases). CDR3 size: 18 residues. CDR1 and CDR2 from the germline V gene are LGHDT and YNNKEL (reference sequence). Deletions cut 8 bases from V and 0 bases from J, with 20 bases between. CDR3 residues: CASRTGRGVSSGANVLTF. DNA for the CDR3: TGTGCCAGCCGGACAGGGAGGGGGGTAAGCTCTGGGGCCAACGTCCTGACTTTC.

V is TRBV7-6 and J is TRBJ1-2; D may be TRBD1 (6 bases). Per germline, CDR1 SGHVS and CDR2 FNYEAQ. Trimming removed 5 bases from V and 6 bases from J, with 10 bases in between. The CDR3 runs to 12 residues. The CDR3 protein is CASSNRDNGYTF. The CDR3 region has the DNA TGTGCCAGCAGCAACCGGGACAATGGCTACACCTTC.

This rearrangement joins TRBV2 to TRBJ2-7; D might be TRBD1 (5 bases). This CDR3 is 13 amino acids long. V was cut by 5 bases and J by 3 bases, with 11 bases left in between. In germline, CDR1 is SNHLY, CDR2 FYNNEI. CDR3 DNA: TGTGCCAGCAGTCTAACAGGAAACTACGAGCAGTACGTC. It specifies CASSLTGNYEQYV.

The genes are TRBV5-1 and TRBJ2-5, with D tentatively TRBD1 (6 bases). Germline CDR1 and CDR2: SGHRS and YFSETQ. The germline V and J ends were trimmed by 0 bases and 5 bases, with 14 bases remaining between them. The CDR3 contains 15 residues. DNA for the CDR3: TGCGCCAGCAGCTTGGATTGGGGGCTGAGTGAGACCCAGTACTTC. Protein product: CASSLDWGLSETQYF.

This clone was seen a handful of times. This chain links TRBV5-1 with TRBJ2-2; D is perhaps TRBD1 (6 bases). CDR1 and CDR2 (germline): SGHRS, YFSETQ. V lost 3 bases and J lost 5, with 11 bases in between. The CDR3 contains 14 residues. CDR3: CASSSLGTTGELFF. The CDR3 region has the DNA TGCGCCAGCAGCTCTTTGGGGACAACCGGGGAGCTGTTTTTT. Full variable domain (rest looked up from reference TRBV5-1 and TRBJ2-2): KAGVTQTPRYLIKTRGQQVTLSCSPISGHRSVSWYQQTPGQGLQFLFEYFSETQRNKGNFPGRFSGRQFSNSRSEMNVSTLELGDSALYLCASSSLGTTGELFFGEGSRLTVL.

The rearrangement uses TRBV10-1 and TRBJ1-5; D not certain. The CDR3 totals 13 residues. Germline V lookup: CDR1 WNHNN, CDR2 SYGVQD (reference sequence). V was shortened by 2 bases and J by 7 bases, with 9 bases between the two germline ends. CDR3 nucleotide sequence: TGCGCCAGCAGTGAGACGGTGGGGCAGCCCCAGCATTTT. Protein: CASSETVGQPQHF.